This T cell receptor (beta chain) was documented in a study of cytomegalovirus exposure and HLA in healthy donors. General study results and limits: Researchers counted around 180 TCR beta chains as cytomegalovirus-associated.

The PCR made use of 60 Vbeta and 13 Jbeta primers. Libraries were prepared by immunoSEQ multiplex PCR; TCRdb keeps only in-frame clonotypes and omits some of them. The sample is made up of approximately 110,000 clones, and the top ten hold under 3.5% of it. On this clone: Its antigen is not identified.

After removal of 4 bases from V and 1 base from J, the junction contained 6 bases not matched to a gene. Germline V gives CDR1 MNHEY, CDR2 SMNVEV (reference sequence). The CDR3 is 15 residues long. V usage is TRBV27 and J usage is TRBJ1-1, with 7 bases fitting TRBD1. The receptor comes from a man aged 25-45 years in good health and CMV-seronegative. Source material: PBMCs. In DNA form, the CDR3 reads TGTGCCAGCAGTTCCGGGACAGAGAAGAACACTGAAGCTTTCTTT. It codes for CASSSGTEKNTEAFF.